What follows are 15 T cell receptor beta chains derived from one specimen sequenced in a study of breast tumors, draining lymph nodes, adjacent tissues. TCRdb passed the multiplex PCR reads through MiXCR, listing each CDR3 protein once. The sample has some 97,000 distinct CDR3 sequences, less than 25% seen once. Samples came from axillary lymph nodes draining the breast cancer. Material: axillary lymph node tissue. The origin of the receptors is a female donor with breast cancer. Some clones in this sample may be carry-over from other donors' samples.

This clonotype was observed many times. The genes are TRBV6-5 and TRBJ2-3; 9 positions match TRBD2. The CDR3 spans 15 residues. V shed 0 bases, J shed 6 bases, and the junction held 4 bases outside the gene matches. The V gene's germline CDR1 is MNHEY and CDR2 SVGAGI. CDR3 in amino acids: CASSYSASGADTQYF. The CDR3 DNA follows: TGTGCCAGCAGTTACTCGGCTAGCGGGGCTGATACGCAGTATTTT.

This clonotype was detected many times. This chain uses TRBV4-2 with TRBJ2-7, with TRBD2 identical over 9 bases. The CDR3 has 16 residues. Germline values: CDR1 LGHNA, CDR2 YNFKEQ. With 0 bases clipped from V and 5 bases from J, the junction kept 8 bases outside the gene matches. This CDR3 is CASSQEGTAGGHEQYF. CDR3 bases: TGTGCCAGCAGCCAAGAAGGTACAGCGGGGGGCCACGAGCAGTACTTC.

For this clonotype: This may be a read error, as it is one base from a much larger clone. The J gene is TRBJ1-2, the V gene TRBV2; D not resolved. The CDR3 loop spans 14 amino acids. Germline CDR1 reads SNHLY; CDR2 reads FYNNEI. CDR3 coding DNA: TGTGCCAGCAGTGAAGCGCAAAGTGGGTATGGCTACGCCTTC. It yields the protein CASSEAQSGYGYAF.

This clonotype has at least ten counts. The chain uses TRBV4-1 and TRBJ1-2; 9 bases align to TRBD1. Germline CDR1 MGHRA, CDR2 YSYEKL. The CDR3 extends over 14 amino acids. Unmatched junction bases numbered 8, after V lost 3 bases and J lost 9 bases. The CDR3 sequence: CASSQDRGIFRYTF. CDR3 DNA: TGCGCCAGCAGCCAGGACAGGGGAATTTTTCGCTACACCTTC.

In this sample, this clonotype turned up many times. The chain employs TRBV5-4 and TRBJ1-2, with 12 bases aligning to TRBD1. The V gene's germline CDR1 is SGHNT and CDR2 YYREEE (reference sequence). The ends lost 2 bases at V and 2 bases at J; junction bases unmatched: 16. This CDR3 comprises 20 residues. CDR3 sequence reads: CASSFGIRGTGGAGNYGYTF. The CDR3 nucleotides are TGTGCCAGCAGCTTTGGAATAAGGGGGACAGGGGGCGCGGGGAACTATGGCTACACCTTC.

This clonotype was detected ten times or more. V and J are TRBV6-5 and TRBJ1-2, with 7 positions matching TRBD1. There are 13 residues in the CDR3. J lost 5 bases, V lost 6 bases, and 6 bases had no gene match. The V gene's germline CDR1 is MNHEY and CDR2 SVGAGI. The CDR3 reads CASSRDSIYGYTF. The CDR3, as DNA: TGTGCCAGCAGCCGGGACAGCATTTATGGCTACACCTTC.

Comments on this clonotype: At one of its ends the junction is not consistent with the germline gene, which may arise from a read error. This chain links TRBV11-1 with TRBJ2-7, with D perhaps TRBD2 (6 bases). Germline CDR1 SGHAT, CDR2 FQDESV (reference sequence). There are 14 residues in the CDR3. The CDR3 loop reads CASGLARRGGEQYF. The CDR3 DNA follows: TGTGCCAGCGGCTTAGCCCGGCGGGGTGGCGAGCAGTACTTC.

This clonotype came up many times. The V gene is TRBV6-5, the J gene TRBJ2-7; 7 bases match TRBD1. The CDR3 totals 16 residues. Germline lookup yields CDR1 MNHEY and CDR2 SVGAGI. Unmatched junction bases numbered 16, after V lost 5 bases and J lost 6 bases. CDR3 sequence: CASSPVGNRGSGEQYF. Here the CDR3 DNA reads TGTGCCAGCAGTCCAGTAGGGAACAGGGGATCGGGCGAGCAGTACTTC.

This chain connects TRBV6-1 to TRBJ1-6, with a weak D call TRBD1 (6 bases). The CDR3 extends over 16 amino acids. The V end lost 5 bases, the J end lost 7 bases, and 18 bases lay between the germline ends. The germline CDR1 and CDR2 sequences are MNHNS and SASEGT. The CDR3 DNA follows: TGTGCCAGCAGTCAGAACGGACAGTTAGGGAATTCACCCCTCCACTTT. Translation: CASSQNGQLGNSPLHF.

This clonotype has only a few counts. V gene TRBV18 combines with J gene TRBJ2-3; D possibly matches TRBD1 or TRBD2 (5 bases each). The CDR3 extends over 12 amino acids. V gave up 8 bases and J gave up 8 bases, with 14 bases separating them. Germline CDR1 is KGHSH and CDR2 is LQKENI. The CDR3 protein is CASALRDGTQYF. CDR3 nucleotides: TGTGCCAGCGCCCTTAGGGACGGTACGCAGTATTTT.

The rearrangement uses TRBV28 and TRBJ1-4; D unresolved. Germline V gene data show CDR1 as MDHEN and CDR2 as SYDVKM. Between the trimmed V and J ends, which lost 5 bases and 10 bases, there was a span of 14 bases. This CDR3 has 13 amino acids. The DNA for the CDR3 is TGTGCCAGCAGTCTGACACGGGCCGGAAAACTGTTTTTT. This gives the protein CASSLTRAGKLFF.

This clonotype has at least ten counts. The chain employs TRBV9 and TRBJ1-3; TRBD1 is a possible D gene (5 bases). The CDR3 totals 15 residues. Per the germline V gene, CDR1 is SGDLS and CDR2 is YYNGEE. V was clipped by 5 bases and J by 3 bases, with 15 bases between them. The CDR3 sequence: CASSARVGHGNTIYF. DNA for the CDR3: TGTGCCAGCAGTGCCCGAGTGGGGCATGGAAACACCATATATTTT.

This clonotype was found many times. The chain employs TRBV5-1 and TRBJ2-5, with 15 bases lining up with TRBD2. Germline lookup yields CDR1 SGHRS and CDR2 YFSETQ. V lost 4 bases, J lost 1 base, and 11 bases stayed unmatched. The CDR3 runs 19 residues. The CDR3 DNA sequence: TGCGCCAGCAGCCCCGGACTAGCGGGAGGGCCCTCTTCCCAAGAGACCCAGTACTTC. Amino acid sequence: CASSPGLAGGPSSQETQYF.

A word on this clonotype: The junction differs from germline at one of its ends, possibly a read error. This chain joins TRBV5-1 and TRBJ1-3; D is ambiguous. The germline V gene has CDR1 SGHRS and CDR2 YFSETQ. The CDR3 totals 12 residues. The CDR3 reads CASSLDGDTIYF. In DNA form, the CDR3 reads TGCGCCAGCAGCTTGGATGGAGACACCATATATTTT.

This clonotype was recorded many times. The chain links TRBV12-3 or TRBV12-4 to TRBJ1-3, with a tentative D call TRBD1 (5 bases). V gave up 9 bases and J gave up 2 bases, with 11 bases separating them. CDR3 length equals 13 residues. The DNA of the CDR3 is TGTGCCAGTTCTGCGGGGGCTGGAAACACCATATATTTT. It yields the protein CASSAGAGNTIYF.